The subject of this entry is one T cell receptor (beta chain). The antigen remains unidentified. Under the ViraFEST assay, PBMC were stimulated with viral peptide pools so that antigen-specific CD4+ T cells expanded. Sequencing was performed afterwards. Upon completion of roughly ten days in culture, CD4+ T cells were isolated. Vaccine recipients lacked prior SARS-CoV-2 infection and had negative nucleocapsid antibodies. It was with roughly 11 IU/ml IL-2 and around 9.9 ug/ml peptides that more than 1.5 million PBMC per well were cultured. The sample originates from a study of vaccination effects on CD4 cells after COVID-19. Study observations and caveats: Late in the post-vaccination period, infection-induced and vaccine-induced clones underwent marked clonal contraction. In vaccinees who were healthy, merely 1 out of 255 vaccine-induced clones cross-reacted with common cold coronaviruses. Limitations: small convalescent group and missing early post-infection timepoints.

This table comes from immunoSEQ multiplex PCR, and its TCRdb copy is limited to in-frame clones, with some not included. The table includes some 31,000 clones, around three quarters detected once. This CDR3 region has 15 residues. Unmatched junction bases numbered 10, after V lost 5 bases and J lost 3 bases. The V gene's germline CDR1 is LNHDA and CDR2 SQIVND (reference sequence). This specimen consisted of CD4+ T cells from PBMCs cultured with HCoV-OC43 spike peptides, obtained before COVID-19 vaccination. Described subset: HCoV-OC43 spike overlapping peptide pool stimulation. The receptor was derived from a human donor who received a COVID-19 vaccine. The chain recombines TRBV19 with TRBJ2-7, with 7 bases that match TRBD2. In nucleotides, the CDR3 is TGTGCCAGTAGTGCCCCGGGACTATCCTTCTACGAGCAGTACTTC. The encoded protein is CASSAPGLSFYEQYF.